This T cell receptor (beta chain) was documented in a study of glioma-infiltrating T cells. This clonotype was counted ten times or more. Amplification of TCR alpha and beta CDR3 regions from RNA used iRepertoire nested multiplex PCR. Via MiXCR, TCRdb re-called the multiplex PCR reads, giving one row per CDR3 protein. The table records fewer than 90,000 distinct CDR3 sequences, around a quarter of them present only once. The TCR originated in a human donor with low-grade glioma or glioblastoma, undergoing nonglioma brain surgery, or in good health (not recorded which). Sample: glioma tissue, nonneoplastic brain tissue, or PBMCs (not recorded which).

This CDR3 is CASKGRGSYEQYF. CDR3 DNA: TGTGCCAGCAAGGGACGGGGCTCCTACGAGCAGTACTTC. The chain uses TRBV6-1 and TRBJ2-7; D is perhaps TRBD1 or TRBD2 (5 bases each). Trimming took off 7 bases at V and 0 bases at J, with 10 bases between the two ends. Germline-derived CDR1 and CDR2 are MNHNS and SASEGT. The CDR3 totals 13 residues.